This T cell receptor beta chain comes out of a study of CD8 T cells in ankylosing spondylitis. This clonotype has only a few counts. Antigen specificity is unknown. The V gene's germline CDR1 is SGHRS and CDR2 YFSETQ. The V and J ends lost 4 bases and 0 bases respectively, with 10 bases between them. The CDR3 totals 14 residues. Quantitative molecular-barcoded 5'-RACE generated the TCR beta libraries. TCRdb itself ran the 5' RACE reads through MiXCR, one entry per CDR3 protein. The repertoire includes some 130,000 distinct CDR3 sequences, about an eighth of them detected once, and 4.1% sits in the top ten. The study's findings and limits: For ankylosing spondylitis blood, a TCR beta motif of roughly 8 highly homologous variants appeared characteristic. Previously reported in reactive arthritis synovial fluid and blood were some of the motif variants. Disease-linked clones were reportedly significantly enriched in matched ankylosing spondylitis synovial fluid.

The chain recombines TRBV5-1 with TRBJ1-1, with a tentative D call TRBD1 (5 bases). This TCR derives from a female donor with ankylosing spondylitis or in good health (not recorded which). Source material: blood, either unsorted or a sorted T cell fraction (not recorded which). Here the CDR3 DNA reads TGCGCCAGCAGCACGGGACGAGTGAACACTGAAGCTTTCTTT. Its translation: CASSTGRVNTEAFF.